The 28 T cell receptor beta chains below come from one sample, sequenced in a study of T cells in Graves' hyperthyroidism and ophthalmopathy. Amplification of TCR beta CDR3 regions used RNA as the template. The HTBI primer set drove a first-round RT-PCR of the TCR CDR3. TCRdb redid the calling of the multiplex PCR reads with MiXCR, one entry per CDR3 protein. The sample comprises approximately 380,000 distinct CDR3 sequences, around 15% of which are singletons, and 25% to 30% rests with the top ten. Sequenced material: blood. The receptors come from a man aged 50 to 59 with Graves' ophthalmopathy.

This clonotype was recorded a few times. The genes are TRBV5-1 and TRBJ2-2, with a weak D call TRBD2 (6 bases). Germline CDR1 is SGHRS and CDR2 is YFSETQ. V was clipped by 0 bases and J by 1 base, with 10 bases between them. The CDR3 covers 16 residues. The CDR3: CASSLEAGGNTGELFF. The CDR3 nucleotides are TGCGCCAGCAGCTTGGAAGCCGGGGGGAACACCGGGGAGCTGTTTTTT.

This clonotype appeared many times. Here the CDR3 reads CASRRGAPSGELFF. The CDR3 nucleotides read TGTGCCAGCAGACGGGGGGCACCGTCCGGGGAGCTGTTTTTT. This chain connects TRBV7-9 to TRBJ2-2, with a possible D match to TRBD2 (7 bases). With 6 bases removed from V and 6 bases from J, the gap between germline ends came to 14 bases. The CDR3 runs to 14 residues. Per germline, CDR1 SEHNR and CDR2 FQNEAQ (reference sequence).

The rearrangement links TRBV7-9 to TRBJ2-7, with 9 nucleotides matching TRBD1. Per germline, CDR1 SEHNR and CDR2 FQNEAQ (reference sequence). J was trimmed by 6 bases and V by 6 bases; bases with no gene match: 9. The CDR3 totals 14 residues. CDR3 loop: CASSYSGQGSEQYF. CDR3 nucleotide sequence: TGTGCCAGCAGTTACTCGGGACAGGGTAGCGAGCAGTACTTC.

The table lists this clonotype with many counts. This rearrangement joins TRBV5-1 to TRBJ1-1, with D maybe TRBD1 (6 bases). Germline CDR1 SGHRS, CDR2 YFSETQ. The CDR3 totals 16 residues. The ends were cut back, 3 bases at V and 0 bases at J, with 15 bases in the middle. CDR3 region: CASSSGGGRMNTEAFF. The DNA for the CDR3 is TGCGCCAGCAGCTCTGGCGGGGGCAGAATGAACACTGAAGCTTTCTTT.

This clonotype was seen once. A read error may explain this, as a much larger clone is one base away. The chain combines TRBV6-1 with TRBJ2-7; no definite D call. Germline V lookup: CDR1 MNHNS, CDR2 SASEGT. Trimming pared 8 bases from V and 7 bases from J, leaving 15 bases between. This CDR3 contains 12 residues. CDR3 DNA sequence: TGTGCCAGCCGAACGACTCATGGTGAGCAGTACTTC. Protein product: CASRTTHGEQYF.

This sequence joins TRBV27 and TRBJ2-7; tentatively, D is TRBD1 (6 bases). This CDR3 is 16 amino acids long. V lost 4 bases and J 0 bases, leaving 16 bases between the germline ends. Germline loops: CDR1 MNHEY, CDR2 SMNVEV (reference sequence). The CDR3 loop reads CASSYTTGLSSYEQYF. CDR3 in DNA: TGTGCCAGCAGTTATACAACAGGGCTAAGCTCCTACGAGCAGTACTTC.

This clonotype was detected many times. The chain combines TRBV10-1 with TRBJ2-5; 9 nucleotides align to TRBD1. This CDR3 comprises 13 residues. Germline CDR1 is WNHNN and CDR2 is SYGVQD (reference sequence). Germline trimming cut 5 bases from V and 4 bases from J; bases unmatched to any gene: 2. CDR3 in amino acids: CASSRTGAETQYF. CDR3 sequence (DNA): TGCGCCAGCAGTCGGACAGGGGCAGAGACCCAGTACTTC.

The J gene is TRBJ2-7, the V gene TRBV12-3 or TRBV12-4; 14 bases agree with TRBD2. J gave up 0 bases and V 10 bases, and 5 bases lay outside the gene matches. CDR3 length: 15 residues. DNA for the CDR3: TGTGCCACCGGGACTAGCGGGAGTAACTCCTACGAGCAGTACTTC. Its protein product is CATGTSGSNSYEQYF.

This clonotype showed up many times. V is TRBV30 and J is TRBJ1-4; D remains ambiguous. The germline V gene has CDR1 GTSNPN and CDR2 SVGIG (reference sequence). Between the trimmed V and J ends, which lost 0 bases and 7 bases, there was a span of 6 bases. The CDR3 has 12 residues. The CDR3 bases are TGTGCCTGGAGTGTACGAGGTGAAAAACTGTTTTTT. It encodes CAWSVRGEKLFF.

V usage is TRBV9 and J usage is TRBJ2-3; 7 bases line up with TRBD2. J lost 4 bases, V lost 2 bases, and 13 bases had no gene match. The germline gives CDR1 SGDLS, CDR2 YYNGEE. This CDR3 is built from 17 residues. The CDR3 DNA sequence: TGTGCCAGCAGCGTTTCCATTTCGGGGGGAGGTCCAGATACGCAGTATTTT. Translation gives CASSVSISGGGPDTQYF.

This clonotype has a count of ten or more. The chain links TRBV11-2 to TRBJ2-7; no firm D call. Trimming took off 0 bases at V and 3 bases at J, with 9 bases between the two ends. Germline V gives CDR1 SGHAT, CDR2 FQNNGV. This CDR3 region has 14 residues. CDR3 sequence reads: CASSLDWVGYEQYF. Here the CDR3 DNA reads TGTGCCAGCAGCTTAGATTGGGTCGGCTACGAGCAGTACTTC.

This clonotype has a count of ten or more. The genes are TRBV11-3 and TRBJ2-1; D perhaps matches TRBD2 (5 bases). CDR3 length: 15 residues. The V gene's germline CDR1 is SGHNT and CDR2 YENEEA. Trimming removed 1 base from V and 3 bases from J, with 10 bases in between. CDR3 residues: CASSLGGSVYNEQFF. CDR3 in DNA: TGTGCCAGCAGCTTAGGGGGTAGCGTCTACAATGAGCAGTTCTTC.

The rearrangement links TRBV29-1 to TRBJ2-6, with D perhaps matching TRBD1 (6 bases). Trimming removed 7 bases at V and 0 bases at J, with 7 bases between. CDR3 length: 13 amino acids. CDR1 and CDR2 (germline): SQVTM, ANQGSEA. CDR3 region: CSATGSGANVLTF. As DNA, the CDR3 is TGCAGCGCGACAGGCTCTGGGGCCAACGTCCTGACTTTC.

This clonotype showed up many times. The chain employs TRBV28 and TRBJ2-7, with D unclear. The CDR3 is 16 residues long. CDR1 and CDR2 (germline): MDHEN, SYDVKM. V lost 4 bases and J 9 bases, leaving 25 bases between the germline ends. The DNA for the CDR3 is TGTGCCAGCAGTTACTCGACGCGCGGATTCGGCCCAGGGCAGTACTTC. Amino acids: CASSYSTRGFGPGQYF.

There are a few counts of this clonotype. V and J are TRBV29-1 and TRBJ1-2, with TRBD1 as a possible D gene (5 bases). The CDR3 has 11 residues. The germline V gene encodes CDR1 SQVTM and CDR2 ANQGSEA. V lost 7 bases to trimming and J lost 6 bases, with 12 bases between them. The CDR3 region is CSARGVDGYTF. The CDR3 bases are TGCAGCGCCAGAGGGGTGGATGGCTACACCTTC. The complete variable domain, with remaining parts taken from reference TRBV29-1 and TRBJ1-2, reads SAVISQKPSRDICQRGTSLTIQCQVDSQVTMMFWYRQQPGQSLTLIATANQGSEATYESGFVIDKFPISRPNLTFSTLTVSNMSPEDSSIYLCSARGVDGYTFGSGTRLTVV.

The chain's CDR3 is CSVFGDPWQFF. CDR3 in DNA: TGCAGCGTCTTTGGGGACCCTTGGCAGTTCTTC. The J gene is TRBJ2-1, the V gene TRBV29-1; possibly TRBD1 or TRBD2 for D (5 bases each). This CDR3 region has 11 residues. CDR1 and CDR2 from the germline V gene are SQVTM and ANQGSEA. V dropped 6 bases and J dropped 12 bases, with 15 bases sitting between them.

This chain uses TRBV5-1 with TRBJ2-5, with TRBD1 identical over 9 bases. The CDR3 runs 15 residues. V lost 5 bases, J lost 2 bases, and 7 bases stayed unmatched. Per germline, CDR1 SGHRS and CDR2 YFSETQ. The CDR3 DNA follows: TGCGCCAGCAGAGACAGGGGGAGGGTTCAAGAGACCCAGTACTTC. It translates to CASRDRGRVQETQYF.

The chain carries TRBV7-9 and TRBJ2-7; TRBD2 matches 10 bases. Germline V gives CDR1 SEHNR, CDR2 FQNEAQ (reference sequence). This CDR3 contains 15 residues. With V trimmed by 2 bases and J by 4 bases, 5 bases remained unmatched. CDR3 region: CASSLSSGSLYEQYF. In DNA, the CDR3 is TGTGCCAGCAGCTTATCTAGCGGGAGCTTGTACGAGCAGTACTTC.

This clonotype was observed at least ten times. The CDR3 protein is CASSNGQNTEAFF. The CDR3 region has the DNA TGTGCCAGTAGTAACGGACAGAACACTGAAGCTTTCTTT. V gene TRBV19 combines with J gene TRBJ1-1; tentatively, D is TRBD1 (5 bases). Trimming removed 4 bases at V and 1 base at J, with 7 bases between. The CDR3 loop spans 13 amino acids. The germline gives CDR1 LNHDA, CDR2 SQIVND (reference sequence).

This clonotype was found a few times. CDR3 DNA sequence: TGCAGTGCTAGGGGGACAGGGAGCGACACTGAAGCTTTCTTT. It yields the protein CSARGTGSDTEAFF. The chain couples TRBV20-1 to TRBJ1-1, with 9 bases lining up with TRBD1. V was clipped by 3 bases and J by 3 bases; unmatched bases: 5. This CDR3 contains 14 residues. Germline V CDR1 and CDR2: DFQATT, SNEGSKA (reference sequence).

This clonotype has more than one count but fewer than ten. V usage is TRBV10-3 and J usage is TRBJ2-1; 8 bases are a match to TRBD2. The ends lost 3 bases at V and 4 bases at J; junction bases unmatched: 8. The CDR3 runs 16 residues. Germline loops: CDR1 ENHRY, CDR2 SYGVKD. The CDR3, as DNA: TGTGCCATCAGTGATTCCCTGACTAGCGAATACAATGAGCAGTTCTTC. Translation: CAISDSLTSEYNEQFF.

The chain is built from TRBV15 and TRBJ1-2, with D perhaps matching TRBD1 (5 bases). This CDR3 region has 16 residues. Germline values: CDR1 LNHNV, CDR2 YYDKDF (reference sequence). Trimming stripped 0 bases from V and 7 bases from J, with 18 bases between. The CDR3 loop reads CATSRDEDDSRAGYTF. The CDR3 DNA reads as TGTGCCACCAGCAGAGATGAAGACGACAGCCGCGCTGGCTACACCTTC. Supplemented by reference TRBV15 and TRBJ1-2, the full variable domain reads DAMVIQNPRYQVTQFGKPVTLSCSQTLNHNVMYWYQQKSSQAPKLLFHYYDKDFNNEADTPDNFQSRRPNTSFCFLDIRSPGLGDTAMYLCATSRDEDDSRAGYTFGSGTRLTVV.

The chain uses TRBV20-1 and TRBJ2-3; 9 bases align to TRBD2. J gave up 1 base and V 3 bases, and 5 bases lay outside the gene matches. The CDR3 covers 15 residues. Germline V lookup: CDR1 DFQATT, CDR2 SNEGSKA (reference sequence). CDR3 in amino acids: CSASAGGRGTDTQYF. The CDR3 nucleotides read TGCAGTGCTAGTGCGGGAGGGCGGGGCACAGATACGCAGTATTTT.

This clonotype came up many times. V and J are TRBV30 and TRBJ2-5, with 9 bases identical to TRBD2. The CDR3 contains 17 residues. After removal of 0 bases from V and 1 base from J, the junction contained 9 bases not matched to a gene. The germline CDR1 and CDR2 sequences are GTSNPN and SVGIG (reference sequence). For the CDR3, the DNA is TGTGCCTGGAGTGTACGTTTGACTAGCGGTCTCCAAGAGACCCAGTACTTC. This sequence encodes CAWSVRLTSGLQETQYF.

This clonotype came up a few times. CDR3 sequence (DNA): TGTGCCAGCAGTACCTTTGGACAGGGGTACACCGGGGAGCTGTTTTTT. Translated, it gives CASSTFGQGYTGELFF. This chain uses TRBV6-1 with TRBJ2-2; 9 nucleotides align to TRBD1. Germline CDR1 and CDR2: MNHNS and SASEGT. This CDR3 comprises 16 residues. The ends lost 5 bases at V and 3 bases at J; junction bases unmatched: 7.

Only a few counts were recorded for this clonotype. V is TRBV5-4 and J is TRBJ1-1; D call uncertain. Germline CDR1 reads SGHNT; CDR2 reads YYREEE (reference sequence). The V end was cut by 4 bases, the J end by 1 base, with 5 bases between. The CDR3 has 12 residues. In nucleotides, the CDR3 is TGTGCCAGCAGCGATCAGAACACTGAAGCTTTCTTT. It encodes CASSDQNTEAFF.

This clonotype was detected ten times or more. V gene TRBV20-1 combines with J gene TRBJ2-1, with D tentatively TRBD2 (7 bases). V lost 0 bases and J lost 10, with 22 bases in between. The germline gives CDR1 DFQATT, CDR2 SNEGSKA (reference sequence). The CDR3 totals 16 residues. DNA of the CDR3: TGCAGTGCTAGAGATCGGGGGGCCGGGGCAATGACGGAGCAGTTCTTC. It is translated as CSARDRGAGAMTEQFF.

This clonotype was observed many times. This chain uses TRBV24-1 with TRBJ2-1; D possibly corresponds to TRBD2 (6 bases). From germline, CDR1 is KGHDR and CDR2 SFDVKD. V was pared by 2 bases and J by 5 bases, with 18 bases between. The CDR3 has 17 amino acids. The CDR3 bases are TGTGCCACCAGTGATTGGGTGGGGCAGGGAGGAAACAATGAGCAGTTCTTC. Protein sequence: CATSDWVGQGGNNEQFF.